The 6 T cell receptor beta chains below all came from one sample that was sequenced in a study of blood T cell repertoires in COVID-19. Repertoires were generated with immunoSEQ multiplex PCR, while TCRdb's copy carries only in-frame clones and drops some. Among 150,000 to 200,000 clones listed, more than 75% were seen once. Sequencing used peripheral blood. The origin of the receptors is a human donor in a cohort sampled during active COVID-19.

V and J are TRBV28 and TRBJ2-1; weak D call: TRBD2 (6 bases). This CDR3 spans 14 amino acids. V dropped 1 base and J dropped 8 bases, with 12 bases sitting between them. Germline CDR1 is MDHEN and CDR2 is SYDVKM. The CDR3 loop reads CASSLLAGLYEQFF. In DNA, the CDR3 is TGTGCCAGCAGTTTATTGGCGGGATTGTATGAGCAGTTCTTC.

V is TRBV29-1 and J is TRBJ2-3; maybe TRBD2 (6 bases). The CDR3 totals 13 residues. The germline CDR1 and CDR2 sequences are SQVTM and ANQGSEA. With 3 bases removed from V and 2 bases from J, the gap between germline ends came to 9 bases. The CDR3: CSVEGLNTDTQYF. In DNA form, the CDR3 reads TGCAGCGTTGAGGGACTGAACACAGATACGCAGTATTTT.

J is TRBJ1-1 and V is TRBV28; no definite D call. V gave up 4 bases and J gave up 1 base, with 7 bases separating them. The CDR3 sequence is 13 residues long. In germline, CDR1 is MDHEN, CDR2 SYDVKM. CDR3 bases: TGTGCCAGCAGTTGGAGGGCGAACACTGAAGCTTTCTTT. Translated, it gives CASSWRANTEAFF.

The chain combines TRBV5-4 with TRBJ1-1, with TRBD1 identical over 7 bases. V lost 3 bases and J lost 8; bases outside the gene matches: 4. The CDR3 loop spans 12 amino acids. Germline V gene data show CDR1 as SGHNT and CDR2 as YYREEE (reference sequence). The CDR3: CASSSGTVEAFF. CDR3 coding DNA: TGTGCCAGCAGCTCGGGGACAGTGGAAGCTTTCTTT.

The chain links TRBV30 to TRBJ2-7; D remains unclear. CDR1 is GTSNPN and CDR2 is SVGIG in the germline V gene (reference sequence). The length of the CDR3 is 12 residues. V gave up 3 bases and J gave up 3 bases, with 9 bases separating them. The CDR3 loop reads CAWRRYGYEQYF. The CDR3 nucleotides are TGTGCCTGGAGGCGCTATGGCTACGAGCAGTACTTC.

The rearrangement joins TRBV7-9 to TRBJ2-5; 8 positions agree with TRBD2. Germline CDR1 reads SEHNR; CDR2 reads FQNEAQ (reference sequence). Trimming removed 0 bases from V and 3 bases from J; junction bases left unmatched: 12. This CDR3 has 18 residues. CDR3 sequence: CASSLAREAGDGEETQYF. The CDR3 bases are TGTGCCAGCAGCTTAGCGAGGGAAGCGGGGGACGGGGAAGAGACCCAGTACTTC. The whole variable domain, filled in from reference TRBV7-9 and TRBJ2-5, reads DTGVSQNPRHKITKRGQNVTFRCDPISEHNRLYWYRQTLGQGPEFLTYFQNEAQLEKSRLLSDRFSAERPKGSFSTLEIQRTEQGDSAMYLCASSLAREAGDGEETQYFGPGTRLLVL.